This T cell receptor (beta chain) was identified in a study of T cell repertoires in aging, cancer and after chemotherapy. General observations from the study: Healthy donors lost TCR diversity with age mainly through richness, cancer patients through richness and evenness. Immunological memory after chemotherapy cannot be judged from the repertoire data. In each cancer cohort, median generation probability increased across chemotherapy, suggesting thymic output rebounded.

The template was genomic DNA from peripheral blood, not RNA. CDR3 length: 14 amino acids. V lost 4 bases to trimming and J lost 3 bases; unmatched junction nucleotides: 4. CDR1 is MNHEY and CDR2 is SVGAGI in the germline V gene. Within the sample, this clonotype is large. What it binds is unknown. Multiplex touch-down PCR with TRB-A/B primers amplified rearranged V-D-J TRB sequences. MiXCR, applied by TCRdb to the multiplex PCR reads, yields one record per CDR3 protein. The sample holds 750 to 850 distinct CDR3 sequences; approximately 55% are singletons and the top ten take around a third. The sequenced sample was blood. The source of this sequence is a human donor with a blood cancer. The chain employs TRBV6-5 and TRBJ2-7; the match to TRBD1 covers 9 bases. For the CDR3, the DNA is TGTGCCAGCAGTTCCGGGACAGGGAGCTACGAGCAGTACTTC. Translation: CASSSGTGSYEQYF.